The T cell receptor (beta chain) described here comes from a study of PD-1 blockade in classical Hodgkin lymphoma. General study findings and limits: Patients newly diagnosed and complete responders had comparable baseline diversity.

On this clone itself: What it binds is not known.

Relapse after autologous stem cell transplantation occurred in every patient, and brentuximab vedotin exposure varied. The CDR3 is 17 amino acids. Germline loops: CDR1 LGHNA, CDR2 YNFKEQ. V dropped 5 bases and J dropped 0; count of bases not matched to a gene: 5. Using immunoSEQ multiplex PCR, the repertoire was profiled, and TCRdb retains in-frame clones only, with some absent. The table lists some 93,000 clones, 89% of them singletons. This clonotype was sampled from a human donor with classical Hodgkin lymphoma. The source material was peripheral blood mononuclear cells (PBMCs), sampled before the second cycle of nivolumab. The rearrangement uses TRBV4-2 and TRBJ2-2, with 11 bases that match TRBD2. This CDR3 is CASSFASGGPNTGELFF. In nucleotides, the CDR3 is TGTGCCAGCAGCTTTGCTAGCGGGGGGCCGAACACCGGGGAGCTGTTTTTT.